The clone carrying this TCR beta chain was seen only a few times. This sample is drawn from a study of control samples from healthy donors and cancer patients. The CDR3 is made up of 17 amino acids. Germline V gives CDR1 SGHTA, CDR2 FQGTGA. The trim removed 2 bases at V and 1 base at J, leaving 10 bases unmatched. Produced via immunoSEQ multiplex PCR; TCRdb's table is partial and in-frame only. The sample consists of 9,500 to 15,000 clones, 85% to 90% of them appearing once. The sequenced sample was formalin-fixed, paraffin-embedded tissue. The chain couples TRBV7-3 to TRBJ2-5; 7 nucleotides align to TRBD1. The sequence was collected from a male donor with melanoma. The CDR3 loop reads CASSLPPGQKPQETQYF. In DNA form, the CDR3 reads TGTGCCAGCAGCTTACCCCCGGGACAGAAACCCCAAGAGACCCAGTACTTC. The full variable domain, in which reference TRBV7-3 and TRBJ2-5 provide the parts outside the CDR3, is GAGVSQTPSNKVTEKGKYVELRCDPISGHTALYWYRQSLGQGPEFLIYFQGTGAADDSGLPNDRFFAVRPEGSVSTLKIQRTERGDSAVYLCASSLPPGQKPQETQYFGPGTRLLVL.